These 20 T cell receptor beta chains were all obtained from the same sample, sequenced in a study of identical twins. TCRdb analysed the 5' RACE reads with MiXCR anew, one entry per CDR3 protein. The sample contains fewer than 900,000 distinct CDR3 sequences, roughly 18% of which appear only once. These data were also reused for a study on T cells expressing NK-cell markers.

The sequencing input was PBMCs. The source of these receptors is a woman under 30 in good health.

CDR3 amino acids: CASSVVGRNQPQHF. The DNA for the CDR3 is TGTGCCAGCAGTGTAGTCGGGCGCAATCAGCCCCAGCATTTT. V gene TRBV6-1 combines with J gene TRBJ1-5, with no clear D. The germline V gene encodes CDR1 MNHNS and CDR2 SASEGT. The CDR3 is 14 residues long. V was clipped by 4 bases and J by 2 bases, with 9 bases between them.

This clonotype showed up just a few times. The V call is TRBV5-1, the J call TRBJ1-5; no clear D gene. The length of the CDR3 is 13 residues. Germline loops: CDR1 SGHRS, CDR2 YFSETQ. V lost 4 bases and J lost 5, with 10 bases in between. The CDR3 reads CASSQFADQPQHF. For the CDR3, the DNA is TGCGCCAGCAGCCAATTCGCCGATCAGCCCCAGCATTTT.

This clonotype came up a few times. This sequence joins TRBV6-5 and TRBJ1-6; D gene unclear. Between the trimmed V and J ends, which lost 0 bases and 5 bases, there was a span of 14 bases. Germline lookup yields CDR1 MNHEY and CDR2 SVGAGI. The length of the CDR3 is 17 residues. CDR3 region: CASSYSGGSSNNSPLHF. The CDR3 DNA reads TGTGCCAGCAGTTACTCAGGAGGGAGTTCTAATAATTCACCCCTCCACTTT.

Many counts were recorded for this clonotype. The chain couples TRBV5-1 to TRBJ2-1; 9 nucleotides line up with TRBD1. CDR3 length: 15 amino acids. V was clipped by 4 bases and J by 2 bases; unmatched bases: 4. From germline, CDR1 is SGHRS and CDR2 YFSETQ. The CDR3, as DNA: TGCGCCAGCAGCACCGGGACAGGGCCCTACAATGAGCAGTTCTTC. Its translation is CASSTGTGPYNEQFF.

This clonotype showed up many times. The chain couples TRBV9 to TRBJ2-2; TRBD1 agrees at 7 bases. CDR3 length: 16 amino acids. With 4 bases clipped from V and 2 bases from J, the junction kept 8 bases outside the gene matches. From germline, CDR1 is SGDLS and CDR2 YYNGEE. The DNA of the CDR3 is TGTGCCAGCAGCCCAACCGGGACAGCCAACACCGGGGAGCTGTTTTTT. The encoded protein is CASSPTGTANTGELFF. Complete variable domain (other parts from reference TRBV9 and TRBJ2-2): DSGVTQTPKHLITATGQRVTLRCSPRSGDLSVYWYQQSLDQGLQFLIQYYNGEERAKGNILERFSAQQFPDLHSELNLSSLELGDSALYFCASSPTGTANTGELFFGEGSRLTVL.

The chain joins TRBV7-6 to TRBJ1-6, with 9 bases matching TRBD1. V lost 3 bases to trimming and J lost 8 bases; unmatched junction nucleotides: 2. The CDR3 extends over 14 amino acids. The germline CDR1 and CDR2 sequences are SGHVS and FNYEAQ. The CDR3 DNA reads TGTGCCAGCAGCTTGGGGACAGGGTATTCACCCCTCCACTTT. It encodes CASSLGTGYSPLHF.

V gene TRBV27 combines with J gene TRBJ2-7, with 12 bases fitting TRBD2. CDR1 MNHEY and CDR2 SMNVEV come from the germline V gene (reference sequence). After removal of 3 bases from V and 0 bases from J, the junction contained 6 bases not matched to a gene. The CDR3 is made up of 17 amino acids. The CDR3 DNA reads TGTGCCAGCAGTTTTAGAACTAGCGGGGGGAACTCCTACGAGCAGTACTTC. The encoded protein is CASSFRTSGGNSYEQYF.

This clonotype appeared a few times. This CDR3 is CASRKMDYEQYF. The DNA of the CDR3 is TGTGCCAGCAGAAAGATGGACTACGAGCAGTACTTC. The chain has TRBV12-3 or TRBV12-4 and TRBJ2-7, with D unresolved. V dropped 6 bases and J dropped 3 bases, with 9 bases sitting between them. CDR3 size: 12 residues.

The sample holds a few counts of this clonotype. The chain carries TRBV5-1 and TRBJ2-5, with TRBD2 matching 9 bases. Germline V gene sequence: CDR1 SGHRS, CDR2 YFSETQ. After removal of 2 bases from V and 4 bases from J, the junction contained 3 bases not matched to a gene. The CDR3 contains 14 residues. The CDR3 protein is CASSLSSGVETQYF. The DNA of the CDR3 is TGCGCCAGCAGCTTATCTAGCGGGGTAGAGACCCAGTACTTC.

The V gene is TRBV6-2 or TRBV6-3, the J gene TRBJ2-1; D is undetermined. The CDR3 runs 11 residues. Germline CDR1 and CDR2: MNHEY and SVGEGT. V was cut by 7 bases and J by 9 bases, with 10 bases left in between. The CDR3, as DNA: TGTGCCAGCACCCACCGCGGTGAGCAGTTCTTC. Amino acid sequence: CASTHRGEQFF.

V and J are TRBV20-1 and TRBJ1-1; D is undetermined. CDR1 and CDR2 from the germline V gene are DFQATT and SNEGSKA (reference sequence). This CDR3 contains 12 residues. V shed 6 bases and J shed 1 base, with 9 bases lying between them. The DNA of the CDR3 is TGCAGTGCGAACAGACGGAACACTGAAGCTTTCTTT. It encodes CSANRRNTEAFF.

V gene TRBV7-9 combines with J gene TRBJ2-7, with D unclear. This CDR3 has 12 amino acids. Germline V gene lookup returns CDR1 SEHNR and CDR2 FQNEAQ (reference sequence). Trimming removed 5 bases from V and 4 bases from J, with 9 bases in between. CDR3 bases: TGTGCCAGCAGCGCAGTGGTTTACGAGCAGTACTTC. This codes for CASSAVVYEQYF.

This clonotype was observed a handful of times. The chain couples TRBV9 to TRBJ2-1; no clear D. CDR3 length: 15 amino acids. V lost 0 bases, J lost 5 bases, and 12 bases lay in between. In germline, CDR1 is SGDLS, CDR2 YYNGEE. The CDR3 DNA sequence: TGTGCCAGCAGCGTAGAAGCGTTCGGAAACAATGAGCAGTTCTTC. Residues: CASSVEAFGNNEQFF.

The gene calls are TRBV10-3 and TRBJ2-1; 9 positions agree with TRBD1. The CDR3 is made up of 16 amino acids. Germline V gene sequence: CDR1 ENHRY, CDR2 SYGVKD. V shed 2 bases, J shed 2 bases, and the junction held 4 bases outside the gene matches. The CDR3 DNA sequence: TGTGCCATCAGTGAGCTCCGGGACAGGGCCTACAATGAGCAGTTCTTC. This encodes CAISELRDRAYNEQFF.

This clonotype has just a few counts. The chain links TRBV20-1 to TRBJ2-5, with 12 bases fitting TRBD2. V gave up 6 bases and J gave up 4 bases; unmatched junction bases: 6. The length of the CDR3 is 14 residues. CDR1 and CDR2 from the germline V gene are DFQATT and SNEGSKA (reference sequence). The CDR3 nucleotides are TGCAGTGCCGAACTAGCGGGAGGACGAGAGACCCAGTACTTC. It yields the protein CSAELAGGRETQYF.

The table lists this clonotype with a few counts. The chain has TRBV5-1 and TRBJ2-3; no firm D call. Germline V CDR1 and CDR2: SGHRS, YFSETQ. The CDR3 has 15 amino acids. V dropped 4 bases and J dropped 0 bases, with 12 bases sitting between them. CDR3 nucleotide sequence: TGCGCCAGCAGCCCGGACCCCGAAAGCACAGATACGCAGTATTTT. Translation gives CASSPDPESTDTQYF.

The sample holds many counts of this clonotype. The chain is built from TRBV12-3 or TRBV12-4 and TRBJ1-6; D is undetermined. V shed 3 bases and J shed 7 bases, with 4 bases lying between them. The CDR3 extends over 12 amino acids. The CDR3 DNA reads as TGTGCCAGCAGTTTTGTCAATTCACCCCTCCACTTT. Amino acid sequence: CASSFVNSPLHF.

The chain uses TRBV3-1 and TRBJ1-2; the D is unclear. CDR1 is LGHDT and CDR2 is YNNKEL in the germline V gene (reference sequence). Trimming shortened V by 5 bases and J by 3 bases, and 19 bases separated the two germline ends. The CDR3 extends over 16 amino acids. CDR3 in DNA: TGTGCCAGCAGCAATACCGGAGGGCTCTTCCACTATGGCTACACCTTC. This encodes CASSNTGGLFHYGYTF.

This clonotype turned up a few times. The gene calls are TRBV12-3 or TRBV12-4 and TRBJ2-1, with 10 nucleotides matching TRBD1. After removal of 2 bases from V and 7 bases from J, the junction contained 8 bases not matched to a gene. CDR3 size: 16 residues. The CDR3 reads CASSLSGTGALNEQFF. DNA for the CDR3: TGTGCCAGCAGTTTAAGCGGGACAGGGGCCCTTAATGAGCAGTTCTTC.

This clonotype has a handful of counts. This sequence joins TRBV5-1 and TRBJ2-5; 9 bases are a match to TRBD1. V lost 4 bases, J lost 5 bases, and 12 bases stayed unmatched. The germline V gene encodes CDR1 SGHRS and CDR2 YFSETQ. The CDR3 runs to 16 residues. The CDR3 is CASSRPGQGVFETQYF. CDR3 nucleotides: TGCGCCAGCAGCCGACCGGGACAGGGTGTTTTTGAGACCCAGTACTTC.